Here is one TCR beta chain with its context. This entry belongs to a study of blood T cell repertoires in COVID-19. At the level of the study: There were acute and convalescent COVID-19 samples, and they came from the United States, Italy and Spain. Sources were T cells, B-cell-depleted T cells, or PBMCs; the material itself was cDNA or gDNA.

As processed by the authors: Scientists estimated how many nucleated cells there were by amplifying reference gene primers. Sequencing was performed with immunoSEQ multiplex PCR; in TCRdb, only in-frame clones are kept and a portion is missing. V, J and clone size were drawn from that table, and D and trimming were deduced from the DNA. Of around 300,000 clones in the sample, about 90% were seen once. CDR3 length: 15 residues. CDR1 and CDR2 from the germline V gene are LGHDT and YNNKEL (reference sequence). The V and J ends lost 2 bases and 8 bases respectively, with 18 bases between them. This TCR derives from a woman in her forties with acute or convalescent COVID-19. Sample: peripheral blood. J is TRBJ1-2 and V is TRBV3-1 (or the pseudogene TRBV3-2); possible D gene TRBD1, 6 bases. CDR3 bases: TGTGCCAGCAGCCAATCCAATACCCCGGGGGGCGGCTACACCTTC. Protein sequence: CASSQSNTPGGGYTF.